These T cell receptor beta chains were read from a single sample in a study of T cells in Graves' hyperthyroidism and ophthalmopathy. TCRdb analysed the multiplex PCR reads with MiXCR anew, one entry per CDR3 protein. The table lists fewer than 650,000 distinct CDR3 sequences, 40% to 55% of them singletons. The sequencing sample was made of peripheral blood or thyroid tissue (not recorded which). The receptors were sampled from an adult woman with Graves' disease, either hyperthyroidism or ophthalmopathy (not recorded which). Each CDR3 is given with its conserved first and last residue. Fields, in order: V gene, clone size, CDR3 length, J gene, D gene, CDR3 protein, CDR3 DNA. D genes are given only for firm matches. Expanded clones get a size class; other rows say once, few or many, or leave the size out.

>TRBV19|many|19|TRBJ1-1|NA
CASSIGRKQGRGWNTEAFF
TGTGCCAGTAGTATCGGCCGTAAACAGGGAAGGGGGTGGAACACTGAAGCTTTCTTT
>TRBV9|many|15|TRBJ2-7|TRBD1
CASSAHPGQGGEQYF
TGTGCCAGCAGCGCACACCCGGGACAGGGTGGCGAGCAGTACTTC
>TRBV29-1|NA|14|TRBJ1-2|TRBD1
CSVDPDRGIDGYTF
TGCAGCGTAGACCCGGACAGGGGTATAGATGGCTACACCTTC
>TRBV7-2|many|14|TRBJ1-4|NA
CASSLGRADEKLFF
TGTGCCAGCAGCTTGGGCAGGGCTGATGAAAAACTGTTTTTT
>TRBV4-1|few|15|TRBJ2-5|TRBD2
CASSLPGGGQETQYF
TGCGCCAGCAGTCTCCCCGGGGGGGGGCAAGAGACCCAGTACTTC
>TRBV29-1|many|12|TRBJ2-7|NA
CSVAGTGDEQYF
TGCAGCGTAGCCGGGACGGGAGATGAGCAGTACTTC
>TRBV7-9|NA|17|TRBJ1-3|NA
CASSPPSGGSSGNTIYF
TGTGCCAGCAGCCCCCCTTCGGGGGGAAGCTCTGGAAACACCATATATTTT
>TRBV20-1|NA|14|TRBJ2-5|NA
CSAAPSSYQETQYF
TGCAGTGCCGCCCCATCCTCGTACCAAGAGACCCAGTACTTC
>TRBV20-1|many|12|TRBJ1-1|NA
CSARRSNTEAFF
TGCAGTGCTAGACGTTCGAACACTGAAGCTTTCTTT
>TRBV20-1|NA|14|TRBJ2-7|NA
CSATPLAGYYEQYF
TGCAGTGCTACCCCACTGGCGGGTTACTACGAGCAGTACTTC
>TRBV7-2|many|12|TRBJ1-5|NA
CASTRDGRPQHF
TGTGCCAGCACTAGGGACGGCAGGCCCCAGCATTTT
>TRBV29-1|once|17|TRBJ2-5|TRBD1
CSVEEGVGTGILETQYF
TGCAGCGTTGAAGAAGGAGTCGGGACAGGGATTTTGGAGACCCAGTACTTC
>TRBV10-3|few|13|TRBJ2-7|TRBD1
CATLAGQGTEQYF
TGTGCCACCCTTGCGGGACAGGGAACCGAGCAGTACTTC
>TRBV5-8|few|15|TRBJ2-7|TRBD1
CASSWRQGGSYEQYF
TGTGCCAGCAGCTGGAGACAGGGGGGTTCTTACGAGCAGTACTTC
>TRBV2|NA|13|TRBJ1-5|NA
CASRGLGNQPQHF
TGTGCCAGCAGGGGGCTGGGCAATCAGCCCCAGCATTTT
>TRBV7-2|NA|17|TRBJ1-5|TRBD1
CASSVRQGSNSNQPQHF
TGTGCCAGCAGCGTTCGACAGGGTTCTAATAGCAATCAGCCCCAGCATTTT
>TRBV10-3|NA|20|TRBJ2-6|TRBD1
CAISESYGTGGSPGANVLTF
TGTGCCATCAGTGAGTCTTATGGGACAGGGGGCTCCCCTGGGGCCAACGTCCTGACTTTC
>TRBV3-1|many|14|TRBJ1-1|NA
CASSQVGLNTEAFF
TGTGCCAGCAGCCAAGTGGGTCTAAACACTGAAGCTTTCTTT
>TRBV11-1|many|15|TRBJ2-5|TRBD1
CASSSKGQGRETQYF
TGTGCCAGCAGCTCCAAGGGACAGGGCCGAGAGACCCAGTACTTC
>TRBV15|NA|13|TRBJ1-6|NA
CATSKGSLGPLHF
TGTGCCACCAGCAAAGGAAGTCTGGGGCCCCTCCACTTT
>TRBV9|many|14|TRBJ1-1|NA
CASSGGQRATEAFF
TGTGCCAGCAGCGGTGGACAGCGAGCCACTGAAGCTTTCTTT
>TRBV10-3|NA|11|TRBJ2-7|NA
CAIRDNNEQYF
TGTGCCATCAGAGACAATAACGAGCAGTACTTC
>TRBV12-3/TRBV12-4|NA|15|TRBJ2-7|TRBD1
CASSYEGQGTYEQYF
TGTGCCAGCAGTTACGAGGGACAGGGGACCTACGAGCAGTACTTC
>TRBV7-6|many|16|TRBJ2-7|TRBD2
CASSLGSLGEGREQYF
TGTGCCAGCAGCTTAGGCTCCTTGGGGGAGGGCCGCGAGCAGTACTTC
>TRBV20-1|many|14|TRBJ1-5|TRBD1
CSATGQVTLGPQHF
TGCAGTGCTACGGGACAGGTGACCTTAGGGCCCCAGCATTTT
>TRBV2|many|12|TRBJ1-4|NA
CASGGLNEKLFF
TGTGCCAGCGGGGGTCTTAATGAAAAACTGTTTTTT
>TRBV10-2|NA|13|TRBJ2-6|NA
CAIRPTGANVLTF
TGTGCCATCAGACCCACCGGGGCCAACGTCCTGACTTTC
>TRBV7-8|NA|14|TRBJ2-5|TRBD2
CASSLLAEQETQYF
TGTGCCAGCAGCCTGCTAGCGGAACAAGAGACCCAGTACTTC
>TRBV11-2|many|14|TRBJ2-5|TRBD2
CASSLVREEKTQYF
TGTGCCAGCAGCTTAGTGCGGGAGGAGAAGACCCAGTACTTC
>TRBV7-2|NA|15|TRBJ2-5|NA
CAGSPGLIRVETQYF
TGTGCCGGGAGCCCAGGACTTATACGCGTAGAGACCCAGTACTTC
>TRBV9|NA|17|TRBJ2-3|TRBD2
CASSEAGTTTGVGTQYF
TGTGCCAGCAGCGAGGCCGGGACTACCACCGGGGTGGGTACGCAGTATTTT
>TRBV20-1|few|13|TRBJ2-5|NA
CSALQGYQETQYF
TGCAGTGCCCTACAGGGATACCAAGAGACCCAGTACTTC
>TRBV6-1|NA|12|TRBJ1-6|NA
CASSHAPKALHF
TGTGCCAGCAGTCACGCTCCTAAGGCCCTCCACTTT
>TRBV2|NA|14|TRBJ1-2|NA
CASSEGGQGSGYTF
TGTGCCAGCAGTGAAGGGGGGCAGGGGTCTGGCTACACCTTC
>TRBV5-5|NA|17|TRBJ1-6|TRBD1
CASSSPGRLMRDRPLHF
TGTGCCAGCAGCTCGCCGGGACGCCTGATGAGGGACAGACCCCTCCACTTT
>TRBV29-1|few|13|TRBJ2-7|NA
CSVVDGNSYEQYF
TGCAGCGTTGTCGACGGGAACTCCTACGAGCAGTACTTC
>TRBV2|few|16|TRBJ2-1|TRBD2
CASSLGGDYSYNEQFF
TGTGCCAGCAGTTTAGGCGGGGACTACTCCTACAATGAGCAGTTCTTC
>TRBV29-1|NA|11|TRBJ1-2|TRBD1
CSTKGAGGYTF
TGCAGCACAAAGGGGGCTGGTGGCTACACCTTC
>TRBV4-3|many|14|TRBJ2-7|NA
CASSQDADSYEQYF
TGCGCCAGCAGCCAAGATGCAGATTCCTACGAGCAGTACTTC
>TRBV12-3/TRBV12-4|few|14|TRBJ1-5|NA
CASGRRDGNQPQHF
TGTGCCAGTGGCAGGCGGGACGGCAATCAGCCCCAGCATTTT
>TRBV10-3|few|10|TRBJ2-5|NA
CAISEGTQYF
TGTGCCATCAGTGAGGGGACCCAGTACTTC
>TRBV4-1|many|13|TRBJ1-6|NA
CASSQELLTPLHF
TGCGCCAGCAGCCAAGAGTTATTAACGCCCCTCCACTTT
>TRBV14|many|14|TRBJ1-2|NA
CASSQIGKYYGYTF
TGTGCCAGCAGCCAAATCGGGAAATACTATGGCTACACCTTC
>TRBV5-1|many|15|TRBJ2-7|TRBD2
CASSNLAGVLSEQYF
TGCGCCAGCAGCAATCTAGCGGGAGTTCTATCCGAGCAGTACTTC
>TRBV24-1|NA|16|TRBJ2-3|TRBD2
CATSDSRLAATDTQYF
TGTGCCACCAGTGATTCGAGACTAGCGGCCACAGATACGCAGTATTTT
>TRBV2|many|12|TRBJ2-7|NA
CASSFSTYEQYF
TGTGCCAGCAGTTTCTCGACCTACGAGCAGTACTTC
>TRBV29-1|NA|13|TRBJ2-5|NA
CSVEGRIQETQYF
TGCAGCGTTGAGGGCCGTATCCAAGAGACCCAGTACTTC
>TRBV19|NA|14|TRBJ2-7|TRBD2
CASSISGAGYEQYF
TGTGCCAGTAGTATAAGCGGGGCCGGCTACGAGCAGTACTTC
>TRBV2|many|12|TRBJ1-1|NA
CARGSLNTEAFF
TGTGCCAGAGGAAGCCTGAACACTGAAGCTTTCTTT
>TRBV19|NA|12|TRBJ2-1|NA
CASRVWDREAFF
TGTGCCAGTCGAGTGTGGGATCGTGAAGCTTTCTTC
>TRBV20-1|once|15|TRBJ2-7|TRBD2
CSAVHGGLADYEQYF
TGCAGTGCAGTCCATGGGGGACTAGCGGACTACGAGCAGTACTTC
>TRBV29-1|many|12|TRBJ1-2|TRBD1
CSVLDRGYGYTF
TGCAGCGTTTTGGACAGGGGCTATGGCTACACCTTC
>TRBV20-1|many|12|TRBJ2-7|TRBD1
CSARRQGWEQYF
TGCAGTGCTAGGCGACAGGGCTGGGAGCAGTACTTC
>TRBV10-3|few|12|TRBJ2-3|NA
CAISEYQDTQYF
TGTGCCATCAGTGAGTACCAGGATACGCAGTATTTT
>TRBV20-1|NA|13|TRBJ1-4|TRBD1
CSARTDRDEKLFF
TGCAGTGCAAGGACGGACAGGGATGAAAAACTGTTTTTT
>TRBV20-1|many|15|TRBJ1-2|TRBD1
CSARNLDRGPNGYTF
TGCAGTGCTCGAAACTTGGACAGGGGGCCTAATGGCTACACCTTC
>TRBV7-2|many|15|TRBJ2-5|NA
CASSSRRGAWETQYF
TGTGCCAGCAGCTCGAGACGGGGGGCTTGGGAGACCCAGTACTTC
>TRBV19|NA|13|TRBJ1-5|TRBD1
CASGTGRQQPQHF
TGTGCCAGTGGGACAGGGCGCCAGCAGCCCCAGCATTTT
>TRBV5-8|NA|15|TRBJ2-5|TRBD2
CASSLDGRASETQYF
TGTGCCAGCAGCTTGGACGGGAGGGCCTCAGAGACCCAGTACTTC